One sample yielded the 13 T cell receptor beta chains listed below, sequenced in a study of cytomegalovirus exposure and HLA in healthy donors. The PCR ran on 60 Vbeta and 13 Jbeta primers. TCRdb's copy holds only in-frame clones and misses some; the assay was immunoSEQ multiplex PCR. Of roughly 150,000 clones listed, around 72% are singletons. Sequenced input: PBMCs. All receptors derive from a man aged 35 to 55 in good health and CMV-seronegative.

This clone was detected a few times. V and J are TRBV9 and TRBJ1-2; D is uncertain. Trimming stripped 1 base from V and 3 bases from J, with 16 bases between. CDR3 size: 16 residues. Germline V CDR1 and CDR2: SGDLS, YYNGEE. The CDR3 is CASSVPKEGIDYGYTF. CDR3 sequence (DNA): TGTGCCAGCAGCGTACCCAAGGAGGGAATAGACTATGGCTACACCTTC.

The chain combines TRBV6-5 with TRBJ2-7; 7 positions agree with TRBD1. CDR1 MNHEY and CDR2 SVGAGI come from the germline V gene. This CDR3 has 14 residues. The junction had 2 bases not matched to a gene; V was cut back by 2 bases and J by 1 base. As DNA, the CDR3 is TGTGCCAGCAGTTACAAGACAGGGTCCTACGAGCAGTACTTC. Protein product: CASSYKTGSYEQYF.

The V and J genes are TRBV28 and TRBJ1-1; TRBD1 aligns across 9 bases. The CDR3 has 15 amino acids. Germline assignment: CDR1 MDHEN and CDR2 SYDVKM. J gave up 2 bases and V 6 bases, and 7 bases lay outside the gene matches. The CDR3 loop is CASRKGTGRNTEAFF. The CDR3, as DNA: TGTGCCAGCAGGAAAGGGACAGGGCGAAACACTGAAGCTTTCTTT.

The J gene is TRBJ2-7, the V gene TRBV11-2; TRBD2 matches at 7 bases. V gave up 5 bases and J gave up 2 bases; unmatched junction bases: 9. CDR3 length equals 15 residues. Germline CDR1 and CDR2: SGHAT and FQNNGV. The CDR3 DNA is TGTGCCAGCAGCAAGACTAGCTGGTTTACCTACGAGCAGTACTTC. Translated: CASSKTSWFTYEQYF.

The chain is built from TRBV12-5 and TRBJ2-7; 9 bases line up with TRBD1. The CDR3 has 16 amino acids. The germline gives CDR1 LGHNT, CDR2 FRNRAP. Trimming removed 4 bases from V and 6 bases from J; junction bases left unmatched: 13. Here the CDR3 reads CASGSGDRVGIGEQYF. In nucleotides, the CDR3 is TGTGCTAGTGGTTCGGGGGACAGGGTAGGAATTGGCGAGCAGTACTTC.

The chain is built from TRBV11-2 and TRBJ1-1; D is possibly TRBD1 (5 bases). V gave up 6 bases and J gave up 2 bases, with 16 bases separating them. Germline loops: CDR1 SGHAT, CDR2 FQNNGV. This CDR3 has 15 residues. In nucleotides, the CDR3 is TGTGCCAGCAGTTCAACACAGGAAATTAACACTGAAGCTTTCTTT. Protein sequence: CASSSTQEINTEAFF.

The V call is TRBV27, the J call TRBJ1-2; D remains unclear. Per the germline V gene, CDR1 is MNHEY and CDR2 is SMNVEV (reference sequence). The CDR3 spans 13 residues. V gave up 3 bases and J gave up 0 bases, with 5 bases separating them. The CDR3 is CASSFQANYGYTF. CDR3 nucleotide sequence: TGTGCCAGCAGTTTTCAGGCTAACTATGGCTACACCTTC.

This chain links TRBV27 with TRBJ1-1; D is uncertain. This CDR3 contains 14 residues. The ends were cut back, 0 bases at V and 5 bases at J, with 10 bases in the middle. Germline values: CDR1 MNHEY, CDR2 SMNVEV (reference sequence). This CDR3 is CASSLSSVNTEAFF. The CDR3 coding sequence is TGTGCCAGCAGTTTATCGTCAGTAAATACTGAAGCTTTCTTT.

The rearrangement uses TRBV5-1 and TRBJ2-7; D unclear. V shed 0 bases and J shed 0 bases, with 7 bases lying between them. The germline gives CDR1 SGHRS, CDR2 YFSETQ. There are 14 residues in the CDR3. The CDR3 reads CASSLEWASYEQYF. For the CDR3, the DNA is TGCGCCAGCAGCTTGGAGTGGGCCTCCTACGAGCAGTACTTC.

The genes are TRBV14 and TRBJ1-1; D call uncertain. Trimming shortened V by 0 bases and J by 8 bases, and 10 bases separated the two germline ends. Germline V gene data show CDR1 as SGHDN and CDR2 as FVKESK. This CDR3 spans 13 amino acids. The CDR3, as DNA: TGTGCCAGCAGCCAAGAAGAGGGCAGGGAAGCTTTCTTT. Protein: CASSQEEGREAFF.

This clone turned up a few times. The chain carries TRBV4-1 and TRBJ1-5; unclear D gene. The germline V and J ends were trimmed by 0 bases and 9 bases, with 9 bases remaining between them. CDR1 is MGHRA and CDR2 is YSYEKL in the germline V gene. The CDR3 is 13 residues long. The CDR3 protein is CASSQEVPRPQHF. The CDR3, as DNA: TGCGCCAGCAGCCAAGAGGTCCCCAGGCCCCAGCATTTT.

This chain joins TRBV2 and TRBJ2-5, with D maybe TRBD2 (5 bases). This CDR3 has 14 residues. Trimming pared 3 bases from V and 4 bases from J, leaving 12 bases between. Germline CDR1 SNHLY, CDR2 FYNNEI. The CDR3 loop reads CASSDNEGTETQYF. In nucleotides, the CDR3 is TGTGCCAGCAGTGACAACGAGGGAACAGAGACCCAGTACTTC.

This clone turned up a few times. CDR3 loop: CASRIAGTYNEQFF. The DNA for the CDR3 is TGTGCCAGCAGAATAGCGGGAACCTACAATGAGCAGTTCTTC. The chain joins TRBV27 to TRBJ2-1, with 8 bases fitting TRBD2. Germline values: CDR1 MNHEY, CDR2 SMNVEV (reference sequence). The CDR3 is 14 amino acids. The V segment lost 6 bases and the J segment 2 bases; nucleotides outside the gene matches: 3.